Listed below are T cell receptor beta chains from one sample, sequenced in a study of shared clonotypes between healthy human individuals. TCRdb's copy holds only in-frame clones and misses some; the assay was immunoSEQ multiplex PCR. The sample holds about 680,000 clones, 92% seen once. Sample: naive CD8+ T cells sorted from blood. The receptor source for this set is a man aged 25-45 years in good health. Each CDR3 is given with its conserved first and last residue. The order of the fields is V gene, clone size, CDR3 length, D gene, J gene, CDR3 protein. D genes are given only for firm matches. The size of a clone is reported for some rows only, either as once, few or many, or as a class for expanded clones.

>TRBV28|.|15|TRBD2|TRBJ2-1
CASSLGRESHNEQFF
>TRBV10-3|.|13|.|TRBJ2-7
CAISDGGGYEQYF
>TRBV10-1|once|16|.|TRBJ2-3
CASSALQEKSADTQYF
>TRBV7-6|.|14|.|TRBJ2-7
CASSSDGSSYEQYF
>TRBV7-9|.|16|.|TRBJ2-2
CASSSKAVGPAGELFF
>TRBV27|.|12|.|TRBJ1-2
CATMGRTYGYTF
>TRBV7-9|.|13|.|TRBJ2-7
CASSSPHSYEQYF
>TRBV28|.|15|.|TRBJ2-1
CASSSTTGTFYEQFF
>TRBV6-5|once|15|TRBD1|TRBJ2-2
CASRETGGAGGELFF
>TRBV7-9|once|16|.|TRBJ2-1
CASSLVLGVSGNEQFF
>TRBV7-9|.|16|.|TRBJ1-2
CASSSSNSEGLDGYTF
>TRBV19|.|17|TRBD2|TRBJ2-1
CASTGTSGMGSYNEQFF
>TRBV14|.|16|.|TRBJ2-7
CASSQDWAPQSYEQYF
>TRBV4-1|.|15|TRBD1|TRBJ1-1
CASSHRTGGITEAFF
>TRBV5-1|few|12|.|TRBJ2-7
CASSLEAYEQYF
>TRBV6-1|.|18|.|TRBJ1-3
CASSEVETGTMYGNTIYF
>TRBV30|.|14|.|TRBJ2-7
CAWSYGVSSYEQYF
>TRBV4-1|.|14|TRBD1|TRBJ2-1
CASSQRQGNNEQFF
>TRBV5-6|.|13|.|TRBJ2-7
CASSLVGRGEQYF
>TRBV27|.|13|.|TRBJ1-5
CASSPLSDQPQHF
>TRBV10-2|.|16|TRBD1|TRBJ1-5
CAISEDAGQGDQPQHF
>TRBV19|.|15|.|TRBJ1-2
CASSALEVRVSGYTF
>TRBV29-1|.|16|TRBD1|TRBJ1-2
CSVWSRVGTGDSGYTF
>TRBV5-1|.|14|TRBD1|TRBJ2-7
CASSSGTGPYEQYF
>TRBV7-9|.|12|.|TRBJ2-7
CASSFLTYEQYF
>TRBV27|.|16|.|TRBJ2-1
CASSFLRSSSYNEQFF
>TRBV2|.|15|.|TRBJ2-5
CASSALSRGGETQYF
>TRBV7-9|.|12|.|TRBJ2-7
CASTGDTYEQYF
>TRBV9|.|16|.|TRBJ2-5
CASSVAMGETPETQYF
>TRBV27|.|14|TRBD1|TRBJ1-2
CATREGGGANGYTF
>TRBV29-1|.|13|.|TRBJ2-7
CSGSRTGLDEQYF
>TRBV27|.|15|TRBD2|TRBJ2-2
CASSPSASGLGELFF
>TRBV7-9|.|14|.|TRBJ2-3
CASSPSGGADTQYF
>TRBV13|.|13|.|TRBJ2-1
CASSSPTGSEQFF
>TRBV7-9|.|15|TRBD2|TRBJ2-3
CASKGEGRATDTQYF
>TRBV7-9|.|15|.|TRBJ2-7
CASTNIPSGHYEQYF
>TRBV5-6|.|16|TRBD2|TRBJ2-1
CASSLELAGVYNEQFF
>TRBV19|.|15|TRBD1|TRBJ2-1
CASLESGGSYNEQFF
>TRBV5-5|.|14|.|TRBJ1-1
CASNSEWGVTEAFF
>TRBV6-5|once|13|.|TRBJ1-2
CASSYGARDGYTF
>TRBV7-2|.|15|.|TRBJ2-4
CASSHPRGGLDIQYF
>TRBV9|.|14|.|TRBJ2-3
CASSDRSSTDTQYF
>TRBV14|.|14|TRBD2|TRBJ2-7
CASSPIGGGGEQYF
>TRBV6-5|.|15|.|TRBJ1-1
CASSYSKSGGTEAFF
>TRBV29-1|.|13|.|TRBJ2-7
CSVVVSDTYEQYF